Described below is a single TCR beta chain sequence and its context. There are 14 residues in the CDR3. Trimming stripped 0 bases from V and 12 bases from J, with 17 bases between. The germline V gene encodes CDR1 MGHRA and CDR2 YSYEKL. This sample was included in a study of human T cells and chemical hapten exposure. Study summary: Throughout a study of approximately 24 weeks, patients underwent weekly scalp administration of diphenylcyclopropenone doses. Reading of the patch tests, which applied 0.01% DPC to the upper back, occurred at 6 days.

Noted time point: patch test 3, about 24 weeks after DPC sensitization. Treatment meaning: therapeutic diphenylcyclopropenone sensitization with weekly scalp DPC. TCRdb itself ran the RACE reads through MiXCR, one entry per CDR3 protein. The sample includes some 52,000 distinct CDR3 sequences, 9.9% of them seen just once. This specimen consisted of whole blood, obtained in connection with sensitization to the hapten diphenylcyclopropenone (DPC). The sequence derives from a woman between 40 and 55 years old with alopecia areata. Some clones in this sample may be carry-over from other donors' samples. V usage is TRBV4-1 and J usage is TRBJ1-2; a weak D match, TRBD1 (5 bases). CDR3 amino acids: CASSQDRGPGMNTF. The CDR3 nucleotides read TGCGCCAGCAGCCAAGATCGGGGCCCAGGGATGAACACCTTC.